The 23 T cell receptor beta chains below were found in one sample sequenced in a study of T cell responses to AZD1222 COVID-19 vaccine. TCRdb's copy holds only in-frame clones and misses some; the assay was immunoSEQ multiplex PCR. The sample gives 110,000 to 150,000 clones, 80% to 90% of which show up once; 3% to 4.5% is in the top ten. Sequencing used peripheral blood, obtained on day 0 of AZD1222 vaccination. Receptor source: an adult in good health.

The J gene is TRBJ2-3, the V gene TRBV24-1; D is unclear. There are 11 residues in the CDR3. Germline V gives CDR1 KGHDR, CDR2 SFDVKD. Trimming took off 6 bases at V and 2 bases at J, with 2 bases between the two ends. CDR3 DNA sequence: TGTGCCACCAGTAACACAGATACGCAGTATTTT. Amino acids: CATSNTDTQYF.

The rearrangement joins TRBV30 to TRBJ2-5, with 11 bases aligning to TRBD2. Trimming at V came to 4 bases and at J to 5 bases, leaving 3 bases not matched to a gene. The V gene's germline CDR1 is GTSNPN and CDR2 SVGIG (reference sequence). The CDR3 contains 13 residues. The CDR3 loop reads CAWTSGRRETQYF. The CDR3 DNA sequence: TGTGCCTGGACTAGCGGGAGGAGGGAGACCCAGTACTTC. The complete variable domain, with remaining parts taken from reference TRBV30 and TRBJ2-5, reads SQTIHQWPATLVQPVGSPLSLECTVEGTSNPNLYWYRQAAGRGLQLLFYSVGIGQISSEVPQNLSASRPQDRQFILSSKKLLLSDSGFYLCAWTSGRRETQYFGPGTRLLVL.

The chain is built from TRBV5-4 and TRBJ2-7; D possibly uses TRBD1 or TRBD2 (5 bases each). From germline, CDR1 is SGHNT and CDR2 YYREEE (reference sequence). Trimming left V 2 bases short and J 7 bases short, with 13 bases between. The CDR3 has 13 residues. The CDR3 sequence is CASSLTGTGEQYF. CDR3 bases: TGTGCCAGCAGCTTAACCGGGACGGGTGAGCAGTACTTC.

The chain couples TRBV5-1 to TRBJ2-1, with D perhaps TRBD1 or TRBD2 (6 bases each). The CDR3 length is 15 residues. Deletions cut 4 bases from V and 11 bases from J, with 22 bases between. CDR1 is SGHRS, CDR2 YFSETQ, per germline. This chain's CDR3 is CASSPEGSGHQKQFF. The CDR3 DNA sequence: TGCGCCAGCAGCCCGGAGGGGTCGGGACACCAAAAGCAGTTCTTC.

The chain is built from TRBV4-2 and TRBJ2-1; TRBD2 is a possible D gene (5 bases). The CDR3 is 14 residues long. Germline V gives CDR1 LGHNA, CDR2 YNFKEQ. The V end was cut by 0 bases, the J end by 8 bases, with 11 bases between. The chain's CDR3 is CASSQDASLYEQFF. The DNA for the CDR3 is TGTGCCAGCAGCCAAGATGCTAGCTTGTATGAGCAGTTCTTC.

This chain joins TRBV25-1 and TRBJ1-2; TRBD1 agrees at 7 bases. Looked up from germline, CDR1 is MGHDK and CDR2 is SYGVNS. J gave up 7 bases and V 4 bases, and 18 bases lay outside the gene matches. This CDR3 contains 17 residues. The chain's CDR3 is CASSALFRDSRVGGYTF. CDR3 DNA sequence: TGTGCCAGCAGTGCCCTTTTCCGGGACAGCCGCGTCGGTGGCTACACCTTC.

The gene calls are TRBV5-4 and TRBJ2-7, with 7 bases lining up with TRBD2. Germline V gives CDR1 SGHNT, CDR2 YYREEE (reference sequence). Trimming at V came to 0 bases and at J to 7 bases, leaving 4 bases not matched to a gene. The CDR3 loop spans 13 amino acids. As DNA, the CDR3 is TGTGCCAGCAGCTTGGTCTCGGGGGGTGAGCAGTACTTC. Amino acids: CASSLVSGGEQYF. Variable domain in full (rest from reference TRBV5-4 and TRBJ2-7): ETGVTQSPTHLIKTRGQQVTLRCSSQSGHNTVSWYQQALGQGPQFIFQYYREEENGRGNFPPRFSGLQFPNYSSELNVNALELDDSALYLCASSLVSGGEQYFGPGTRLTVT.

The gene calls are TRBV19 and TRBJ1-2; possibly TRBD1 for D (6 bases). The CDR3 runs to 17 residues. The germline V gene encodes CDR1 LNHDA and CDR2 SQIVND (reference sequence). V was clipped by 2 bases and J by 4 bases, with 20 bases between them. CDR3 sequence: CASSIRGAGGVPYGYTF. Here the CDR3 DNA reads TGTGCCAGTAGTATAAGGGGGGCAGGCGGTGTCCCCTATGGCTACACCTTC.

The CDR3 sequence is CAISDQVETQYF. CDR3 bases: TGTGCCATCAGTGACCAGGTCGAGACCCAGTACTTC. The rearrangement links TRBV10-3 to TRBJ2-5; D gene ambiguous. Germline V gene sequence: CDR1 ENHRY, CDR2 SYGVKD. The CDR3 extends over 12 amino acids. The V gene lost 3 bases and the J gene lost 5 bases, with 7 bases spanning the gap.

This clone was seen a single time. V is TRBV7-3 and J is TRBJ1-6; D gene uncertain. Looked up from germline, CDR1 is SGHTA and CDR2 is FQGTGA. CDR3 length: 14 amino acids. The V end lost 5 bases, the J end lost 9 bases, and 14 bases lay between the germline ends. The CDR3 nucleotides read TGTGCCAGCAGCCTTGACTCGGGCGGTTCACCCCTCCACTTT. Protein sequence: CASSLDSGGSPLHF.

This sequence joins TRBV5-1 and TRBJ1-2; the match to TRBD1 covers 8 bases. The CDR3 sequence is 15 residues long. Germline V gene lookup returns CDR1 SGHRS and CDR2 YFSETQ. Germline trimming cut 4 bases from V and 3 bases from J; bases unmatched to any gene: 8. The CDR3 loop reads CASSHPPQGDYGYTF. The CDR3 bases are TGCGCCAGCAGCCACCCACCACAGGGGGACTATGGCTACACCTTC.

CDR3 in DNA: TGTGCCAGCCATCGGACAGTGACCTACGAGCAGTACTTC. Its protein product is CASHRTVTYEQYF. The chain uses TRBV6-1 and TRBJ2-7; D perhaps matches TRBD1 (6 bases). The V end was cut by 8 bases, the J end by 2 bases, with 13 bases between. The CDR3 has 13 amino acids. Germline CDR1 reads MNHNS; CDR2 reads SASEGT.

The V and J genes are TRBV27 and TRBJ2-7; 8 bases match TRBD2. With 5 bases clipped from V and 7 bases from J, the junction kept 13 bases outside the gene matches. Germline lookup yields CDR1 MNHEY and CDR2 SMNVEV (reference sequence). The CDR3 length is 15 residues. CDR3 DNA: TGTGCCAGCAGTCCCCGCCCAGCGGGAGTGCGTGAGCAGTACTTC. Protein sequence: CASSPRPAGVREQYF.

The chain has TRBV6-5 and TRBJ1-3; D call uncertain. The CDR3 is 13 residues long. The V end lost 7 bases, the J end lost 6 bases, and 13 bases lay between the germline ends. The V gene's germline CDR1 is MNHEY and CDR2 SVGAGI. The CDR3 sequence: CASIGVGSNTIYF. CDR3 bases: TGTGCCAGCATAGGCGTGGGATCAAACACCATATATTTT.

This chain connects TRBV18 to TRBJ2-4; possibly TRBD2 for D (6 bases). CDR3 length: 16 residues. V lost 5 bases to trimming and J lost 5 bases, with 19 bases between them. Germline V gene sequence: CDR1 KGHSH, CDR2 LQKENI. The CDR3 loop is CASSNLAREVENIQYF. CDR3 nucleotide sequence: TGTGCCAGCTCAAACTTAGCAAGGGAGGTCGAAAACATTCAGTACTTC.

CDR3 nucleotides: TGCGCCAACAACGGACAATGGAACACTGAAGCTTTCTTT. It translates to CANNGQWNTEAFF. The chain combines TRBV10-1 with TRBJ1-1; D possibly corresponds to TRBD1 (5 bases). V gave up 10 bases and J gave up 1 base, with 13 bases separating them. CDR3 length: 13 amino acids. CDR1 and CDR2 from the germline V gene are WNHNN and SYGVQD (reference sequence).

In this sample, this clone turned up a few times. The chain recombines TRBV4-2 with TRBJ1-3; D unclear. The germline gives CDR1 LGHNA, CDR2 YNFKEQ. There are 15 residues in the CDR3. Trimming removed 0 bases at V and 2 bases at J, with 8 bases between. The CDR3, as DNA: TGTGCCAGCAGCCAAGATATCAAAACTGGAAACACCATATATTTT. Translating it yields CASSQDIKTGNTIYF.

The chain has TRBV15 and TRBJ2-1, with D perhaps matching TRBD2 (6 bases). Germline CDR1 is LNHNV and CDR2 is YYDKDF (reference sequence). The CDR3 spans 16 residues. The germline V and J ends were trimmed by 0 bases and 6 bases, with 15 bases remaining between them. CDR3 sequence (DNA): TGTGCCACCAGCAGAGAACAAGCTGGGGGGATCAATGAGCAGTTCTTC. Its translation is CATSREQAGGINEQFF.

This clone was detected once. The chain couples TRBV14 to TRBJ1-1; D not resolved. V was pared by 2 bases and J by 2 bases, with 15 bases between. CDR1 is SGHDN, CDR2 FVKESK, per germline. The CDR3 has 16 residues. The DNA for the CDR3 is TGTGCCAGCAGCCAATTTGTGGGCCGAGATAACACTGAAGCTTTCTTT. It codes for CASSQFVGRDNTEAFF. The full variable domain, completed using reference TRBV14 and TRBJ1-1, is EAGVTQFPSHSVIEKGQTVTLRCDPISGHDNLYWYRRVMGKEIKFLLHFVKESKQDESGMPNNRFLAERTGGTYSTLKVQPAELEDSGVYFCASSQFVGRDNTEAFFGQGTRLTVV.

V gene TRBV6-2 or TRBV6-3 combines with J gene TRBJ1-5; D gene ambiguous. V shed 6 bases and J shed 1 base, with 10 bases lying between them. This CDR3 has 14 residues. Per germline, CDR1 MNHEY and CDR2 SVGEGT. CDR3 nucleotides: TGTGCCAGCAGCTCCCTCGAGAGCAATCAGCCCCAGCATTTT. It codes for CASSSLESNQPQHF.

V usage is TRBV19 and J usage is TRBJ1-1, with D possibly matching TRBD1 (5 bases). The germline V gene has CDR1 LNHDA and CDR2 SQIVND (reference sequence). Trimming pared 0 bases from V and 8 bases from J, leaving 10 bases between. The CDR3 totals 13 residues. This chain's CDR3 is CASSIDRAGEAFF. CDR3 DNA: TGTGCCAGTAGTATAGACAGGGCTGGGGAAGCTTTCTTT. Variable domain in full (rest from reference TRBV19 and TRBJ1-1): DGGITQSPKYLFRKEGQNVTLSCEQNLNHDAMYWYRQDPGQGLRLIYYSQIVNDFQKGDIAEGYSVSREKKESFPLTVTSAQKNPTAFYLCASSIDRAGEAFFGQGTRLTVV.

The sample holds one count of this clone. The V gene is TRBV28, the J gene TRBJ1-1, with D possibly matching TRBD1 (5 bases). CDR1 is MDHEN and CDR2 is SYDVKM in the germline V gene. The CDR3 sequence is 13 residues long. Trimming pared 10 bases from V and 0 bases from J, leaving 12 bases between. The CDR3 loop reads CATGGDLNTEAFF. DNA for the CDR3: TGTGCCACCGGGGGGGATTTGAACACTGAAGCTTTCTTT.

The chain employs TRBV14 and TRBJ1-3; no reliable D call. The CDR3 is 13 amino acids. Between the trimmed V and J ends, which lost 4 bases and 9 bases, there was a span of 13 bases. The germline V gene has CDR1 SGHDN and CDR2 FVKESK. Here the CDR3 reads CASSRPGFVTIYF. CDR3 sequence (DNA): TGTGCCAGCAGCCGACCCGGGTTTGTCACCATATATTTT.